This entry lists 20 T cell receptor beta chains sequenced from one sample in a study of CD8 T cells in Susac syndrome. Reverse transcription of about 0.5 to 1 ug RNA used random hexamers. TCRdb processed the immunoSEQ multiplex PCR reads anew with MiXCR; each CDR3 protein has one entry. The sample contains approximately 150,000 distinct CDR3 sequences, 80% to 95% of which appear only once. Material: CD4+ T cells from PBMCs. These TCRs come from a human donor in good health.

V is TRBV6-1 and J is TRBJ2-2; 9 nucleotides match TRBD1. This CDR3 has 16 amino acids. Germline V gene lookup returns CDR1 MNHNS and CDR2 SASEGT. Trimming at V came to 6 bases and at J to 3 bases, leaving 8 bases not matched to a gene. In DNA, the CDR3 is TGTGCCAGCAGCCCCGTCGGACAGGGGTACACCGGGGAGCTGTTTTTT. As protein: CASSPVGQGYTGELFF.

V and J are TRBV6-1 and TRBJ2-2, with unresolved D. Per germline, CDR1 MNHNS and CDR2 SASEGT. The V end was cut by 1 base, the J end by 7 bases, with 10 bases between. The CDR3 consists of 14 residues. The CDR3 loop reads CASSEVPNGGELFF. Written as DNA, the CDR3 is TGTGCCAGCAGTGAAGTCCCTAACGGCGGGGAGCTGTTTTTT.

The chain is built from TRBV3-1 and TRBJ2-7, with TRBD1 as a possible D gene (5 bases). V lost 0 bases and J lost 3, with 9 bases in between. Germline values: CDR1 LGHDT, CDR2 YNNKEL (reference sequence). This CDR3 is 14 amino acids long. The CDR3 loop is CASSQDDRYYEQYF. The CDR3 nucleotides are TGTGCCAGCAGCCAAGACGACAGATACTACGAGCAGTACTTC.

The rearrangement joins TRBV12-3 or TRBV12-4 to TRBJ2-2, with a tentative D call TRBD2 (6 bases). V lost 5 bases to trimming and J lost 7 bases, with 14 bases between them. CDR3 length: 14 amino acids. As DNA, the CDR3 is TGTGCCAGCAGTGTGACTAGTTCCAGCGGGGAGCTGTTTTTT. This translates into CASSVTSSSGELFF.

This chain links TRBV6-5 with TRBJ2-5, with D possibly TRBD1 on 5 matching bases. The CDR3 runs to 14 residues. CDR1 and CDR2 (germline): MNHEY, SVGAGI. Trimming removed 5 bases from V and 5 bases from J, with 15 bases in between. For the CDR3, the DNA is TGTGCCAGCAGTCCCAGGGATGCAGGGGAGACCCAGTACTTC. It codes for CASSPRDAGETQYF.

The gene calls are TRBV5-1 and TRBJ1-3; D gene uncertain. The CDR3 has 11 residues. V lost 4 bases, J lost 4 bases, and 3 bases lay in between. CDR1 and CDR2 from the germline V gene are SGHRS and YFSETQ. This CDR3 reads CASSDGNTIYF. The CDR3 region has the DNA TGCGCCAGCAGCGACGGAAACACCATATATTTT.

The gene calls are TRBV5-1 and TRBJ2-1; perhaps D is TRBD1 or TRBD2 (5 bases each). CDR1 is SGHRS, CDR2 YFSETQ, per germline. The CDR3 is 15 amino acids. Trimming stripped 4 bases from V and 0 bases from J, with 11 bases between. The CDR3 DNA follows: TGCGCCAGCAGCGGGGACCCTAGCTCCTACAATGAGCAGTTCTTC. It codes for CASSGDPSSYNEQFF.

The CDR3: CASSLDRGRIAGAFF. CDR3 DNA: TGTGCCAGCAGCTTAGACAGGGGGCGGATTGCTGGAGCTTTCTTT. The chain carries TRBV7-9 and TRBJ1-1; 9 positions match TRBD1. Germline CDR1 and CDR2: SEHNR and FQNEAQ (reference sequence). V was clipped by 1 base and J by 10 bases; unmatched bases: 10. This CDR3 is built from 15 residues.

This clonotype has a handful of counts. The V gene is TRBV5-4, the J gene TRBJ2-5; 8 bases map to TRBD2. Per germline, CDR1 SGHNT and CDR2 YYREEE (reference sequence). V lost 3 bases, J lost 5 bases, and 15 bases stayed unmatched. There are 17 residues in the CDR3. CDR3 loop: CASSSGGTFRGDETQYF. Here the CDR3 DNA reads TGTGCCAGCAGCTCGGGGGGGACGTTTCGGGGTGATGAGACCCAGTACTTC. Variable domain in full (rest from reference TRBV5-4 and TRBJ2-5): ETGVTQSPTHLIKTRGQQVTLRCSSQSGHNTVSWYQQALGQGPQFIFQYYREEENGRGNFPPRFSGLQFPNYSSELNVNALELDDSALYLCASSSGGTFRGDETQYFGPGTRLLVL.

This chain uses TRBV6-4 with TRBJ1-1; D perhaps matches TRBD1 (6 bases). V was clipped by 5 bases and J by 4 bases, with 17 bases between them. From germline, CDR1 is MRHNA and CDR2 SNTAGT. The CDR3 has 15 residues. CDR3: CASSRKTGGITEAFF. The CDR3 nucleotides are TGTGCCAGCAGTCGTAAGACAGGAGGGATCACTGAAGCTTTCTTT.

V gene TRBV4-2 combines with J gene TRBJ2-2, with D unclear. The CDR3 runs 16 residues. Deletions cut 4 bases from V and 1 base from J, with 13 bases between. CDR1 LGHNA and CDR2 YNFKEQ come from the germline V gene. The CDR3 nucleotides read TGTGCCAGCAGCCCGCATCTTGGTGGGAACACCGGGGAGCTGTTTTTT. It yields the protein CASSPHLGGNTGELFF.

The CDR3 protein is CSARSQTNYGYTF. DNA for the CDR3: TGCAGTGCTAGAAGTCAGACTAACTATGGCTACACCTTC. This chain uses TRBV20-1 with TRBJ1-2; D not resolved. Trimming cost V 2 bases and J 0 bases, with 7 bases left between them. The germline V gene has CDR1 DFQATT and CDR2 SNEGSKA (reference sequence). The CDR3 runs to 13 residues.

J is TRBJ1-2 and V is TRBV2; a possible D gene is TRBD1 (5 bases). CDR1 is SNHLY, CDR2 FYNNEI, per germline. Trimming took 0 bases from V and 5 from J, leaving 10 bases between them. The CDR3 is 14 residues long. CDR3 nucleotide sequence: TGTGCCAGCAGTGAAGCGGGCAGGGAGTATGGCTACACCTTC. Its protein is CASSEAGREYGYTF.

The genes are TRBV5-1 and TRBJ2-3; TRBD1 might be the D (6 bases). CDR1 and CDR2 from the germline V gene are SGHRS and YFSETQ. V was clipped by 4 bases and J by 6 bases, with 18 bases between them. This CDR3 spans 15 amino acids. CDR3 loop: CASSRSGDAVDTQYF. The DNA of the CDR3 is TGCGCCAGCAGCAGATCAGGGGATGCGGTGGATACGCAGTATTTT. The complete variable domain, with remaining parts taken from reference TRBV5-1 and TRBJ2-3, reads KAGVTQTPRYLIKTRGQQVTLSCSPISGHRSVSWYQQTPGQGLQFLFEYFSETQRNKGNFPGRFSGRQFSNSRSEMNVSTLELGDSALYLCASSRSGDAVDTQYFGPGTRLTVL.

J is TRBJ2-1 and V is TRBV5-1; possibly TRBD1 for D (5 bases). The CDR3 extends over 14 amino acids. V lost 1 base, J lost 10 bases, and 15 bases lay in between. Germline values: CDR1 SGHRS, CDR2 YFSETQ. Written as DNA, the CDR3 is TGCGCCAGCAGCTTGTCAGGGTTTGGGGCAGAGCAGTTCTTC. The encoded protein is CASSLSGFGAEQFF.

The chain joins TRBV5-4 to TRBJ2-7, with 8 bases matching TRBD1. The CDR3 is 16 residues long. The germline gives CDR1 SGHNT, CDR2 YYREEE (reference sequence). Trimming at V came to 0 bases and at J to 7 bases, leaving 12 bases not matched to a gene. The CDR3 bases are TGTGCCAGCAGCTTGGCTCCGGGGCAGGGGGCTGGTGAGCAGTACTTC. Translating it yields CASSLAPGQGAGEQYF. The full variable domain, completed using reference TRBV5-4 and TRBJ2-7, is ETGVTQSPTHLIKTRGQQVTLRCSSQSGHNTVSWYQQALGQGPQFIFQYYREEENGRGNFPPRFSGLQFPNYSSELNVNALELDDSALYLCASSLAPGQGAGEQYFGPGTRLTVT.

The V call is TRBV11-2, the J call TRBJ1-1, with 7 bases that match TRBD1. The germline V gene encodes CDR1 SGHAT and CDR2 FQNNGV. The CDR3 totals 14 residues. V was clipped by 5 bases and J by 1 base; unmatched bases: 4. CDR3 DNA sequence: TGTGCCAGCAGCAGCAGGGGGTGGAACACTGAAGCTTTCTTT. This sequence encodes CASSSRGWNTEAFF.

The rearrangement uses TRBV19 and TRBJ2-7, with 9 bases lining up with TRBD1. V was pared by 8 bases and J by 5 bases, with 16 bases of the junction left unmatched. The germline V gene has CDR1 LNHDA and CDR2 SQIVND (reference sequence). The CDR3 spans 16 residues. The CDR3 region is CASRRDRDRDFHEQYF. The DNA for the CDR3 is TGTGCCAGTCGACGCGACCGGGACAGGGATTTCCACGAGCAGTACTTC.

This chain connects TRBV3-1 to TRBJ1-5; no clear D. This CDR3 has 14 residues. CDR1 is LGHDT and CDR2 is YNNKEL in the germline V gene (reference sequence). V was clipped by 0 bases and J by 3 bases, with 6 bases between them. In DNA, the CDR3 is TGTGCCAGCAGCCAAGAGCAGTTCAATCAGCCCCAGCATTTT. Its translation is CASSQEQFNQPQHF. Using reference TRBV3-1 and TRBJ1-5 for the parts outside the CDR3, the full variable domain is DTAVSQTPKYLVTQMGNDKSIKCEQNLGHDTMYWYKQDSKKFLKIMFSYNNKELIINETVPNRFSPKSPDKAHLNLHINSLELGDSAVYFCASSQEQFNQPQHFGDGTRLSIL.

V gene TRBV12-3 or TRBV12-4 combines with J gene TRBJ2-1, with D perhaps being TRBD1 or TRBD2 (7 bases each). The CDR3 runs to 15 residues. Trimming took 7 bases from V and 2 from J, leaving 15 bases between them. CDR3 residues: CASTQGEGPYNEQFF. DNA of the CDR3: TGTGCCAGCACCCAGGGGGAGGGCCCCTACAATGAGCAGTTCTTC.